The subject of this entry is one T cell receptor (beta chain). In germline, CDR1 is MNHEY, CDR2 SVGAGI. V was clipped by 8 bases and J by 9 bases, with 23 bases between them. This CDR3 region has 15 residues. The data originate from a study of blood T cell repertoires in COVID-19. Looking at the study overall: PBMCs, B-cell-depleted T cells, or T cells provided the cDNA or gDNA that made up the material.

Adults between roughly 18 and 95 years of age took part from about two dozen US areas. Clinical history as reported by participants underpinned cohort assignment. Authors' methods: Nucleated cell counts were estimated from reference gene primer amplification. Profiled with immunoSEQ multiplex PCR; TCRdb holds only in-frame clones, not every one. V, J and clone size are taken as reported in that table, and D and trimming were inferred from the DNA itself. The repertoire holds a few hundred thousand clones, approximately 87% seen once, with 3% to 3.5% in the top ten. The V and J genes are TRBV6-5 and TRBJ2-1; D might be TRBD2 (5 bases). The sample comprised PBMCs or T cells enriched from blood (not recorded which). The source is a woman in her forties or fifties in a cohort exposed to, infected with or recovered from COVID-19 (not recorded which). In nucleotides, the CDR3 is TGTGCCAGCCAAGTGTCGAGGGTAGGGCAGCTTGAGCAGTTCTTC. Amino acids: CASQVSRVGQLEQFF.